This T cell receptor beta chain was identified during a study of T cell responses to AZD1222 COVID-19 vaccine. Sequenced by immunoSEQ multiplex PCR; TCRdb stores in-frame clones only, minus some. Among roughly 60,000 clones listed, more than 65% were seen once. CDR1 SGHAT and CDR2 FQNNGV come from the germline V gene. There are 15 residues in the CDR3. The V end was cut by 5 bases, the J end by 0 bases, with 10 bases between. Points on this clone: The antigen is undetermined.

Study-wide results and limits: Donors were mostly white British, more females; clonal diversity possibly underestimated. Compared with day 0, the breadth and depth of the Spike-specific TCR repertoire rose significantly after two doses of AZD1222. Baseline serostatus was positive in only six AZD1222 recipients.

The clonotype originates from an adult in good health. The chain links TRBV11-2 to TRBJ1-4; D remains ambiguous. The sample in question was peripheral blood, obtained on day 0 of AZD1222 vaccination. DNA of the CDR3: TGTGCCAGCAGCCCATGGTCTGCAACTAATGAAAAACTGTTTTTT. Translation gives CASSPWSATNEKLFF.